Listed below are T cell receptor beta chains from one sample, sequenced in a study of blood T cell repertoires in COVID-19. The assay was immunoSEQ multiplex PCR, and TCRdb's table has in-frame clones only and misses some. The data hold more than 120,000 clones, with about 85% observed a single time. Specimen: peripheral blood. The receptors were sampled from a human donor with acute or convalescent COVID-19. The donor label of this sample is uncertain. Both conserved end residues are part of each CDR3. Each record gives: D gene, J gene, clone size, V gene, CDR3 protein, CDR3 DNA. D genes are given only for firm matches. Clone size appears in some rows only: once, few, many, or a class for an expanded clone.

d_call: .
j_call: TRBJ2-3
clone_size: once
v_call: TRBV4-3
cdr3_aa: CASSQDYGSGTSDTQYF
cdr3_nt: TGCGCCAGCAGCCAAGATTACGGGTCCGGTACTTCAGATACGCAGTATTTT

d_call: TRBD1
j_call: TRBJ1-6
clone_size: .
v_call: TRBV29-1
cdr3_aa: CSVDNPWTGFISPLHF
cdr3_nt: TGCAGCGTTGATAACCCTTGGACAGGGTTTATTTCACCCCTCCACTTT

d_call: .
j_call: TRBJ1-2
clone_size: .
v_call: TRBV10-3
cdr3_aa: CAISERTEYGYTF
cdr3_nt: TGTGCCATCAGTGAGAGGACAGAGTATGGCTACACCTTC

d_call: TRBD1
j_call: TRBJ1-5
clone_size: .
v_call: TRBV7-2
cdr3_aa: CASSPKTGGGQPQHF
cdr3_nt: TGTGCCAGCAGCCCAAAGACAGGGGGAGGACAGCCCCAGCATTTT

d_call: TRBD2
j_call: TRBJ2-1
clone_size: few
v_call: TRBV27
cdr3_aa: CASSRGLATNEQFF
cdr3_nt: TGTGCCAGCAGTAGGGGACTAGCGACGAATGAGCAGTTCTTC

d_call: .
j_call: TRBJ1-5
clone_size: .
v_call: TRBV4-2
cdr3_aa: CASSAQGSQPQHF
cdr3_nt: TGTGCCAGCAGCGCCCAGGGGAGTCAGCCCCAGCATTTT

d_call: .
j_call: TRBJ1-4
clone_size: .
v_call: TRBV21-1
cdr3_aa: CASSKVRGQGAPVPTNEKLFF
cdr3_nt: TGTGCCAGCAGCAAAGTGAGGGGACAGGGGGCCCCGGTCCCAACTAATGAAAAACTGTTTTTT

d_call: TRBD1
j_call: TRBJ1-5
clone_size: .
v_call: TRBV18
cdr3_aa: CASSPGTGWDQPQHF
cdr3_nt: TGTGCCAGCTCACCCGGGACAGGGTGGGATCAGCCCCAGCATTTT

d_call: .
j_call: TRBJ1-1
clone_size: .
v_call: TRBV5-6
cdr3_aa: CASSLGGKNTEAFF
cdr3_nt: TGTGCCAGCAGCTTGGGGGGCAAGAACACTGAAGCTTTCTTT

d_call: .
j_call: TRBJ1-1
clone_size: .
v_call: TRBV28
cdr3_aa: CASSLPSPGAVEAFF
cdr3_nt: TGTGCCAGCAGTTTACCCTCGCCTGGGGCAGTTGAAGCTTTCTTT

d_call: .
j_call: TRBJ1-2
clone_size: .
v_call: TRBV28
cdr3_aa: CASSPQQRYGYTF
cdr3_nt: TGTGCCAGCAGTCCACAACAGAGATATGGCTACACCTTC

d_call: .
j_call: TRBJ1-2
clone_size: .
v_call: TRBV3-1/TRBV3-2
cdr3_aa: CASSQGVYGYTF
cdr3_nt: TGTGCCAGCAGCCAAGGCGTATATGGCTACACCTTC

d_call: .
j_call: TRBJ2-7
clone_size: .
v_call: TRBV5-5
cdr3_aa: CASSFQGNPYEQYF
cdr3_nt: TGTGCCAGCAGCTTTCAGGGGAATCCCTACGAGCAGTACTTC

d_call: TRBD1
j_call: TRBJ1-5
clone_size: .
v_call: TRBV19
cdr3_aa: CASSFRSGQYSNQPQHF
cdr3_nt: TGTGCCAGTAGTTTCCGGTCGGGACAGTATAGCAATCAGCCCCAGCATTTT

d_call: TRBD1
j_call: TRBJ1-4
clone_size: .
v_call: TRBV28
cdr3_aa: CASSSQGRLFF
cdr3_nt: TGTGCCAGCAGTTCACAGGGGAGACTGTTTTTT

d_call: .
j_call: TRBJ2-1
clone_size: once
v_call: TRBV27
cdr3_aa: CAAQGWGYNEQFF
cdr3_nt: TGTGCCGCGCAGGGTTGGGGTTACAATGAGCAGTTCTTC

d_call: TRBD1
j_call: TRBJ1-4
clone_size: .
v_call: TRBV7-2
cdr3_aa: CASSYRGGDEKLFF
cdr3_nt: TGTGCCAGCAGCTACAGGGGGGGGGATGAAAAACTGTTTTTT

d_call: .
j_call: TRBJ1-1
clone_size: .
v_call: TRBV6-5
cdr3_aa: CASKERVGAVTEAFF
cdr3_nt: TGTGCCAGCAAGGAGAGGGTCGGAGCAGTGACTGAAGCTTTCTTT

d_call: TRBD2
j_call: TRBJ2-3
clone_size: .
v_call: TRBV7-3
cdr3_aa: CASSPGTSDTDTQYF
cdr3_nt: TGTGCCAGCAGCCCAGGGACTAGCGATACAGATACGCAGTATTTT

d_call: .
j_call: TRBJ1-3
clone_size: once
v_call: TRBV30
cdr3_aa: CAWSDKQGLGNTIYF
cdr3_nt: TGTGCCTGGAGTGACAAACAGGGTCTAGGAAACACCATATATTTT

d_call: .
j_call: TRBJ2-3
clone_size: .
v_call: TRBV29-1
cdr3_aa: CSVEDGPSDTQYF
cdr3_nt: TGCAGCGTTGAAGATGGGCCTAGCGATACGCAGTATTTT

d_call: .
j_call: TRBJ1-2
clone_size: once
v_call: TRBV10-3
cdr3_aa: CAISERQTSNYGYTF
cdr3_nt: TGTGCCATCAGTGAGCGGCAGACTTCTAACTATGGCTACACCTTC

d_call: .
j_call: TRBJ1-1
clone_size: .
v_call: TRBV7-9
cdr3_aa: CASSGGTHKGAFF
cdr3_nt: TGTGCCAGCAGCGGCGGGACCCATAAAGGAGCTTTCTTT

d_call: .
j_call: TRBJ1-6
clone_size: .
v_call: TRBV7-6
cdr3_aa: CASSLAAASGYNSPLHF
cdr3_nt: TGTGCCAGCAGCCTTGCCGCCGCCTCCGGGTATAATTCACCCCTCCACTTT

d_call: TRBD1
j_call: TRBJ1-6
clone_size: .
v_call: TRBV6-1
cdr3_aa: CAIPGQGNSPLHF
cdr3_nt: TGTGCCATCCCCGGACAGGGAAATTCACCCCTCCACTTT

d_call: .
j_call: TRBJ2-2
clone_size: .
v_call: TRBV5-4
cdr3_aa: CSSGEQNTGELFF
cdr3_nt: TGTTCATCAGGCGAGCAGAACACCGGGGAGCTGTTTTTT

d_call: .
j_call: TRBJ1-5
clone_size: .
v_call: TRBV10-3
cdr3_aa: CAIRGQYSNQPQHF
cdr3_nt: TGTGCCATCAGGGGACAATATAGCAATCAGCCCCAGCATTTT

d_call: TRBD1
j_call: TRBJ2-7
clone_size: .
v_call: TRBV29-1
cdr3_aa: CSVVVDRGVYEQYF
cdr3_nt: TGCAGCGTTGTAGTTGACAGGGGGGTATACGAGCAGTACTTC

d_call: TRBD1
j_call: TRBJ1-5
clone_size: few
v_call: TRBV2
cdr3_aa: CASSGDRSNQPQHF
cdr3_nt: TGTGCCAGCAGTGGGGACAGAAGCAATCAGCCCCAGCATTTT

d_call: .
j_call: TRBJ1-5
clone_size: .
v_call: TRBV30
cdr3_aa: CAWSVLQSNQPQHF
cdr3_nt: TGTGCCTGGAGTGTATTACAGTCCAATCAGCCCCAGCATTTT

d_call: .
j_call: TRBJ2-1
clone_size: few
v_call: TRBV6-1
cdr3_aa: CASSEFTGFNEQFF
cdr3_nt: TGTGCCAGCAGTGAATTTACGGGGTTCAATGAGCAGTTCTTC

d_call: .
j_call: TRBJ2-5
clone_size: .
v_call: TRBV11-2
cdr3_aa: CASSSRVVQYF
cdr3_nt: TGTGCCAGCAGCTCCAGGGTTGTCCAGTACTTC

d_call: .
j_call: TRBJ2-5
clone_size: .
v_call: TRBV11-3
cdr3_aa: CASSRAGEETQYF
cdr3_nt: TGTGCCAGCAGTCGGGCAGGGGAGGAGACCCAGTACTTC

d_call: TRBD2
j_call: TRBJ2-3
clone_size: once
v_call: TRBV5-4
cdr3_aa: CASSRGTSGGTDTQYF
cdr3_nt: TGTGCCAGCAGCCGGGGGACTAGCGGGGGCACAGATACGCAGTATTTT

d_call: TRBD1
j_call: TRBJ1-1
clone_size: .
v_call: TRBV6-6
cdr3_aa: CASNWDREPTNTEAFF
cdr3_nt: TGTGCCAGCAACTGGGACAGGGAGCCCACAAACACTGAAGCTTTCTTT

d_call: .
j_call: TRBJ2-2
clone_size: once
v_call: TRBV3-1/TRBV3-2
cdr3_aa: CASSPIAPRTGELFF
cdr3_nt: TGTGCCAGCAGCCCAATTGCCCCGAGAACCGGGGAGCTGTTTTTT